A selection of T cell receptor beta chains follows, all from one sample in a study of blood T cell repertoires in COVID-19. This table comes from immunoSEQ multiplex PCR, and its TCRdb copy is limited to in-frame clones, with some not included. Of roughly 200,000 clones in the sample, roughly four fifths are singletons; the top ten hold less than 5.5%. The sequenced sample was peripheral blood. These receptor sequences come from a man between 50 and 59 years old with active or convalescent COVID-19. CDR3s include the opening cysteine and the closing phenylalanine or tryptophan. Fields, in order: D gene, J gene, V gene, CDR3 protein. A D gene is named only where the DNA matches it firmly.

TRBD2,TRBJ2-7,TRBV27,CASSPGGYEQYF
TRBD1,TRBJ2-1,TRBV14,CASSQEFGTGGYNEQFF
.,TRBJ1-5,TRBV11-1,CASSRTGYGAQHF
.,TRBJ2-1,TRBV5-1,CASRGGPRSYNEQFF
TRBD2,TRBJ2-7,TRBV7-2,CASSISGGGYEQYF
.,TRBJ1-3,TRBV5-4,CASSAGQLNTIYF
.,TRBJ2-1,TRBV7-2,CASSLVYGSEQFF
.,TRBJ1-2,TRBV6-6,CASSPGPNNYGYTF
TRBD1,TRBJ1-2,TRBV19,CASGETGSFGYTF
.,TRBJ2-1,TRBV19,CASSPEGSGTYNEQFF
.,TRBJ1-2,TRBV4-3,CASSQGTSNYGYTF
.,TRBJ1-6,TRBV3-1/TRBV3-2,CASSPPLPGLGNSPLHF
.,TRBJ1-6,TRBV3-1/TRBV3-2,CASSQGGGGNSPLHF
.,TRBJ2-7,TRBV3-1/TRBV3-2,CASSQDQPDIPYEQYF
TRBD1,TRBJ1-1,TRBV6-2/TRBV6-3,CASSLTTGWAFF
.,TRBJ1-1,TRBV7-9,CASSLGQGSEAFF
.,TRBJ1-3,TRBV2,CASSEGTRINTIYF
TRBD2,TRBJ2-7,TRBV11-2,CASSDSGGYEQYF
.,TRBJ1-1,TRBV6-5,CASLTPGRVAEAFF
TRBD1,TRBJ1-2,TRBV19,CASTMRDRKGGYTF
.,TRBJ1-6,TRBV2,CASSTEEPNSPLHF
TRBD2,TRBJ2-3,TRBV10-2,CASRTWTSGGSTDTQYF
.,TRBJ2-3,TRBV5-1,CASVEGYTQYF
TRBD1,TRBJ2-3,TRBV2,CAREGQGSTDTQYF
TRBD1,TRBJ2-7,TRBV3-1/TRBV3-2,CASSPTRQGASYEQYF
.,TRBJ2-1,TRBV5-4,CASRQLAQADNEQFF
TRBD2,TRBJ2-3,TRBV30,CAWSPGLAGMTDTQYF
TRBD2,TRBJ2-7,TRBV28,CASTPPSGTYEQYF
.,TRBJ1-4,TRBV30,CAWSVPAGKLFF
TRBD2,TRBJ2-7,TRBV6-4,CASSPTGGSAEQYF
TRBD1,TRBJ1-1,TRBV10-3,CAIKDRPNTEAFF
.,TRBJ1-5,TRBV28,CASSVWGQAAQPQHF
.,TRBJ2-3,TRBV7-3,CASSPMVGTTTDTQYF
TRBD1,TRBJ1-1,TRBV19,CASSGEDRTEAFF
TRBD1,TRBJ1-1,TRBV6-5,CASSRTGMNTEAFF